A single sample gave rise to the 14 T cell receptor beta chains below, sequenced in a study of blood T cell repertoires in COVID-19. Sequencing was performed with immunoSEQ multiplex PCR; in TCRdb, only in-frame clones are kept and a portion is missing. The sample holds 70,000 to 95,000 clones, about 95% seen once. The sequencing input was peripheral blood. These receptors all come from a human donor with active COVID-19. The donor label of this sample is uncertain.

This sequence joins TRBV5-1 and TRBJ1-1, with D possibly being TRBD1 (5 bases). From germline, CDR1 is SGHRS and CDR2 YFSETQ. This CDR3 has 14 amino acids. V shed 4 bases and J shed 3 bases, with 13 bases lying between them. The CDR3 DNA follows: TGCGCCAGCAGCGGCGGGGCGAAGGACACTGAAGCTTTCTTT. Its protein product is CASSGGAKDTEAFF.

The CDR3 sequence: CASSTQRETQYF. CDR3 bases: TGTGCCAGCAGTACCCAGAGGGAGACCCAGTACTTC. The chain links TRBV12-3 or TRBV12-4 to TRBJ2-5; D is unresolved. V was pared by 5 bases and J by 5 bases, with 9 bases between. CDR3 length equals 12 residues.

This clone was detected only once. This chain joins TRBV5-1 and TRBJ2-5; D might be TRBD2 (6 bases). Trimming cost V 0 bases and J 4 bases, with 16 bases left between them. This CDR3 is 16 amino acids long. The germline V gene encodes CDR1 SGHRS and CDR2 YFSETQ. In nucleotides, the CDR3 is TGCGCCAGCAGCTTGGGACTAGTGAGTGGGCGAGAGACCCAGTACTTC. Its protein is CASSLGLVSGRETQYF.

This chain connects TRBV3-1 (or the pseudogene TRBV3-2) to TRBJ2-1; 7 positions agree with TRBD2. This CDR3 is built from 14 residues. J lost 3 bases, V lost 6 bases, and 5 bases had no gene match. Germline CDR1 LGHDT, CDR2 YNNKEL (reference sequence). The CDR3 loop is CASRPGGDYNEQFF. For the CDR3, the DNA is TGTGCCAGCAGACCTGGGGGGGACTACAATGAGCAGTTCTTC.

The chain couples TRBV19 to TRBJ2-3; 9 bases agree with TRBD2. Germline V CDR1 and CDR2: LNHDA, SQIVND (reference sequence). Germline trimming cut 9 bases from V and 4 bases from J; bases unmatched to any gene: 5. This CDR3 comprises 13 residues. CDR3 nucleotide sequence: TGTGCCAGCGGGCGGGAGGGCCCAGATACGCAGTATTTT. Protein: CASGREGPDTQYF.

The rearrangement links TRBV18 to TRBJ1-2; 7 positions agree with TRBD1. V lost 2 bases to trimming and J lost 3 bases; unmatched junction nucleotides: 3. The CDR3 length is 14 residues. The germline V gene has CDR1 KGHSH and CDR2 LQKENI. The CDR3 coding sequence is TGTGCCAGCTCACCAAGACAGGGAGACTATGGCTACACCTTC. This translates into CASSPRQGDYGYTF.

The V and J genes are TRBV10-3 and TRBJ1-1; unclear D gene. The germline V gene encodes CDR1 ENHRY and CDR2 SYGVKD. V lost 3 bases and J lost 3, with 8 bases in between. CDR3 size: 13 residues. The CDR3 sequence: CAISDSRDTEAFF. The CDR3, as DNA: TGTGCCATCAGTGATAGTCGGGACACTGAAGCTTTCTTT.

The genes are TRBV27 and TRBJ1-4; 7 nucleotides agree with TRBD1. Unmatched junction bases numbered 5, after V lost 4 bases and J lost 3 bases. The CDR3 loop spans 15 amino acids. Germline loops: CDR1 MNHEY, CDR2 SMNVEV (reference sequence). This CDR3 is CASSSRQGANEKLFF. Here the CDR3 DNA reads TGTGCCAGCAGTTCCCGACAGGGAGCTAATGAAAAACTGTTTTTT.

V is TRBV5-1 and J is TRBJ2-7; D possibly corresponds to TRBD2 (5 bases). The V gene lost 7 bases and the J gene lost 4 bases, with 15 bases spanning the gap. Germline V gene data show CDR1 as SGHRS and CDR2 as YFSETQ. The CDR3 has 13 residues. The CDR3 sequence: CASRVGLPYEQYF. CDR3 nucleotides: TGCGCCAGCCGAGTCGGACTGCCGTACGAGCAGTACTTC.

This clone has just one count. The V call is TRBV11-3, the J call TRBJ1-3; TRBD1 might be the D (6 bases). This CDR3 is built from 15 residues. Germline loops: CDR1 SGHNT, CDR2 YENEEA. V lost 1 base, J lost 8 bases, and 15 bases lay in between. The CDR3 nucleotides read TGTGCCAGCAGCTTAGGAGGGGGACTACATGACACCATATATTTT. As protein: CASSLGGGLHDTIYF. Full variable domain (rest looked up from reference TRBV11-3 and TRBJ1-3): EAGVVQSPRYKIIEKKQPVAFWCNPISGHNTLYWYLQNLGQGPELLIRYENEEAVDDSQLPKDRFSAERLKGVDSTLKIQPAELGDSAVYLCASSLGGGLHDTIYFGEGSWLTVV.

The V call is TRBV19, the J call TRBJ2-3; 10 bases match TRBD2. This CDR3 is 17 amino acids long. Germline CDR1 and CDR2: LNHDA and SQIVND (reference sequence). The V segment lost 5 bases and the J segment 0 bases; nucleotides outside the gene matches: 8. The chain's CDR3 is CASSRRLAGTSTDTQYF. CDR3 coding DNA: TGTGCCAGTAGTCGGAGACTAGCGGGTACGAGCACAGATACGCAGTATTTT.

The chain recombines TRBV7-6 with TRBJ1-1, with D possibly matching TRBD1 (6 bases). The V end was cut by 2 bases, the J end by 1 base, with 14 bases between. The V gene's germline CDR1 is SGHVS and CDR2 FNYEAQ. This CDR3 has 16 amino acids. CDR3 in DNA: TGTGCCAGCAGCTTAATCAGGGGTTCGGGGAACACTGAAGCTTTCTTT. Protein product: CASSLIRGSGNTEAFF.

The rearrangement joins TRBV2 to TRBJ2-3; 7 positions agree with TRBD2. The germline gives CDR1 SNHLY, CDR2 FYNNEI. J lost 2 bases, V lost 8 bases, and 13 bases had no gene match. The CDR3 extends over 16 amino acids. In DNA form, the CDR3 reads TGTGCCAGCGAGGTAGCGGGCCCCGACCCCACAGATACGCAGTATTTT. It encodes CASEVAGPDPTDTQYF.

The chain carries TRBV6-2 or TRBV6-3 and TRBJ2-7; D is undetermined. The ends were cut back, 0 bases at V and 6 bases at J, with 9 bases in the middle. Germline CDR1 MNHEY, CDR2 SVGEGT. This CDR3 contains 13 residues. CDR3 coding DNA: TGTGCCAGCAGTTACTCCATCGGCGGCGAGCAGTACTTC. Translating gives CASSYSIGGEQYF.